Listed here is a single T cell receptor (beta chain). Its cognate antigen is unknown. This sample stems from a study of cytomegalovirus exposure and HLA in healthy donors. The data were produced by immunoSEQ multiplex PCR, yet TCRdb's version contains in-frame clones alone and is incomplete. The sample comprises fewer than 350,000 clones, roughly 88% of which are singletons, and about 0.99% rests with the top ten. Whole-study results and caveats: Accounts indicate the classifier identified cytomegalovirus status with strong specificity and sensitivity.

V shed 4 bases and J 5 bases; nucleotides not matched to a gene: 6. CDR1 SGHRS and CDR2 YFSETQ come from the germline V gene. The CDR3 length is 15 residues. The sequencing sample was made of PBMCs. V is TRBV5-1 and J is TRBJ2-3; 11 nucleotides match TRBD2. This receptor was obtained from a woman aged 18-29 years in good health and CMV-seronegative. CDR3 sequence (DNA): TGCGCCAGCAGCCCGGGACTAGCGGAAGGAGATACGCAGTATTTT. Its translation is CASSPGLAEGDTQYF.